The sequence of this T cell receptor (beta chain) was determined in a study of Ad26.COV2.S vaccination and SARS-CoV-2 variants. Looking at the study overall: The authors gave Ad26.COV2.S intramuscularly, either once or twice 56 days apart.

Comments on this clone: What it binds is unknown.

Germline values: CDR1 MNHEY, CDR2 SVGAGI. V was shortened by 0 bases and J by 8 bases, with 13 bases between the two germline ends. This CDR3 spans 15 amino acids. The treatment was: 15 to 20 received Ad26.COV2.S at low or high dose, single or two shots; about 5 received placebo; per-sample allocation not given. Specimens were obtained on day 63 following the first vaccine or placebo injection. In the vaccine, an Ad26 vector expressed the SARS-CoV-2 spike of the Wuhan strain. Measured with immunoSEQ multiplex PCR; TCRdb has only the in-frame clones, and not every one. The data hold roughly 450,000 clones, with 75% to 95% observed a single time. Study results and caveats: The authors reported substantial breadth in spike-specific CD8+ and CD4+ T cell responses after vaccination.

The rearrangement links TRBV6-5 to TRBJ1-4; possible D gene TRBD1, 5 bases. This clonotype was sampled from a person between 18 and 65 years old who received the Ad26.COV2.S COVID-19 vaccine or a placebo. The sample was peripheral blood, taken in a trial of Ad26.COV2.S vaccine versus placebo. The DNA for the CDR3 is TGTGCCAGCAGTTACTCTGGCAGGGTAAACGAAAAACTGTTTTTT. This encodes CASSYSGRVNEKLFF.